The present T cell receptor (beta chain) was sequenced within a study of Ad26.COV2.S vaccination and SARS-CoV-2 variants. Study as a whole: Ad26.COV2.S, an intramuscular injection, was given once or twice 56 days apart.

As to treatment: 15 to 20 received Ad26.COV2.S at low or high dose, single or two shots; about 5 received placebo; per-sample allocation not given. Day 63 after the first vaccine or placebo injection was the time point for sampling. Produced via immunoSEQ multiplex PCR; TCRdb's table is partial and in-frame only. The repertoire holds approximately 450,000 clones, with 90% as singletons. The receptor's source is a person between 18 and 65 years old who received the Ad26.COV2.S COVID-19 vaccine or a placebo. Sequenced here: peripheral blood, sampled in a trial of Ad26.COV2.S vaccine versus placebo.

In DNA, the CDR3 is TGTGCCAGCAGCCGCGACACCTCCTCTGGAAACACCATATATTTT. This gives the protein CASSRDTSSGNTIYF. The V gene is TRBV6-5, the J gene TRBJ1-3; D is unclear. CDR3 size: 15 residues. V gave up 6 bases and J gave up 0 bases, with 12 bases separating them. Germline V CDR1 and CDR2: MNHEY, SVGAGI.